This T cell receptor beta chain was profiled in a study of T-cell reconstitution after alpha-beta-depleted transplantation in children. Unique molecular identifiers were used in preparing the TCRbeta library. From the PCR reads, TCRdb called clonotypes with MiXCR, one entry per CDR3 protein. The sample records 150,000 to 250,000 distinct CDR3 sequences, 13% to 15% being singletons. After removal of 3 bases from V and 3 bases from J, the junction contained 2 bases not matched to a gene. Germline V gene data show CDR1 as DFQATT and CDR2 as SNEGSKA (reference sequence). The CDR3 is 14 amino acids. The source was PBMCs from the stem cell graft donor, collected from the stem cell graft. The sequence came from a human donor who donated a stem cell graft to a child with acute lymphoblastic leukemia. J is TRBJ2-7 and V is TRBV20-1, with 13 bases lining up with TRBD2. CDR3 residues: CSARGTSGNYEQYF. DNA of the CDR3: TGCAGTGCTAGGGGGACTAGCGGGAACTACGAGCAGTACTTC.